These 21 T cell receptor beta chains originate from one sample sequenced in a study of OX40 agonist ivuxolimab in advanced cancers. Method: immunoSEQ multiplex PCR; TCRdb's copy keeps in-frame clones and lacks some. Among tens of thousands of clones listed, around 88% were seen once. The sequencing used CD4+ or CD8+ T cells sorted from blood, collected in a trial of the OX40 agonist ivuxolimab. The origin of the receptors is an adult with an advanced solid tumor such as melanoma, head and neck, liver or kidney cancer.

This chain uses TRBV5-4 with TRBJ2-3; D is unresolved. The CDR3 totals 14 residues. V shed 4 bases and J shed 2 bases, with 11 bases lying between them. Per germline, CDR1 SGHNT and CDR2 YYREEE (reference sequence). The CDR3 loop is CASSASGFTDTQYF. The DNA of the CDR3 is TGTGCCAGCAGCGCCTCAGGATTCACAGATACGCAGTATTTT. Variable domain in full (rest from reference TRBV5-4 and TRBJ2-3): ETGVTQSPTHLIKTRGQQVTLRCSSQSGHNTVSWYQQALGQGPQFIFQYYREEENGRGNFPPRFSGLQFPNYSSELNVNALELDDSALYLCASSASGFTDTQYFGPGTRLTVL.

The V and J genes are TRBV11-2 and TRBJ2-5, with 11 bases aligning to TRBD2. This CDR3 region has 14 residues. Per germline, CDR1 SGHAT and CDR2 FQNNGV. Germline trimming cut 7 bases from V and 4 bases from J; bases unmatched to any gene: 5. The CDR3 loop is CASKASGGSETQYF. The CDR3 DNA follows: TGTGCCAGCAAGGCTAGCGGGGGGTCAGAGACCCAGTACTTC.

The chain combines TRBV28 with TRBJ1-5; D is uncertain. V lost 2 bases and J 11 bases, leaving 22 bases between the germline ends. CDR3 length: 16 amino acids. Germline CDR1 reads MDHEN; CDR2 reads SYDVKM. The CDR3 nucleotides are TGTGCCAGCAGTTTAGTCACCTCCGAGAGGATAGAGGCCCAGCATTTT. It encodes CASSLVTSERIEAQHF.

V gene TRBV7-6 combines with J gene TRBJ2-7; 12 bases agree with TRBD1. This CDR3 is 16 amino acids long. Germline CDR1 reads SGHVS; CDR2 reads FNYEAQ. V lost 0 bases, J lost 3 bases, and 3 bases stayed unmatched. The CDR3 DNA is TGTGCCAGCAGCTTAGCGGGACAGGGGGCCTACTACGAGCAGTACTTC. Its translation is CASSLAGQGAYYEQYF. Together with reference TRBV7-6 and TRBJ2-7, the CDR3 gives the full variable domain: GAGVSQSPRYKVTKRGQDVALRCDPISGHVSLYWYRQALGQGPEFLTYFNYEAQQDKSGLPNDRFSAERPEGSISTLTIQRTEQRDSAMYRCASSLAGQGAYYEQYFGPGTRLTVT.

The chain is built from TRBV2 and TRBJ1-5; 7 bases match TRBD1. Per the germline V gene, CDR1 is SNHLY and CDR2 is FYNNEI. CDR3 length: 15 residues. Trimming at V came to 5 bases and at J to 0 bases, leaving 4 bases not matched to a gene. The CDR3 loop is CASSKGQYSNQPQHF. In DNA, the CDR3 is TGTGCCAGCAGTAAGGGACAGTATAGCAATCAGCCCCAGCATTTT.

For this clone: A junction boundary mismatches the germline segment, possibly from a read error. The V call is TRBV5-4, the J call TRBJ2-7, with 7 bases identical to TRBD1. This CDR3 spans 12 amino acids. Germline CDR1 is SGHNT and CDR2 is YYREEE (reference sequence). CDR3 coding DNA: TGTGCCAACAGCCCGACAGGGTTCGAGCAGTACTTC. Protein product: CANSPTGFEQYF.

The CDR3 protein is CASSLVPLDTQYF. The CDR3 region has the DNA TGTGCCAGCAGCTTAGTCCCTCTGGATACGCAGTATTTT. The rearrangement links TRBV7-9 to TRBJ2-3; no clear D gene. V gave up 1 base and J gave up 6 bases, with 8 bases separating them. The CDR3 has 13 amino acids. Germline lookup yields CDR1 SEHNR and CDR2 FQNEAQ (reference sequence).

The CDR3 region has the DNA TGTGCCAGCTCAGGCCAAGCTCAAACCGGAACAGATACGCAGTATTTT. It encodes CASSGQAQTGTDTQYF. This sequence joins TRBV13 and TRBJ2-3, with no clear D. The V end lost 8 bases, the J end lost 3 bases, and 21 bases lay between the germline ends. The CDR3 loop spans 16 amino acids. Germline loops: CDR1 PRHDT, CDR2 FYEKMQ (reference sequence).

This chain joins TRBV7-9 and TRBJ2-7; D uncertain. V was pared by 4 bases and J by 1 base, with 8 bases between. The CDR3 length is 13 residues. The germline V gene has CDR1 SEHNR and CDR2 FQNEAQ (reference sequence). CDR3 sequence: CASSSTASYEQYF. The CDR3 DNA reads TGTGCCAGCAGCTCTACAGCTTCCTACGAGCAGTACTTC.

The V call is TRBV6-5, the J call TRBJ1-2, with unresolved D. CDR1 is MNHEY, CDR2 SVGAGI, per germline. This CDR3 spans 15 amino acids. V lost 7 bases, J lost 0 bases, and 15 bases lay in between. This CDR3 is CASTSQGGANYGYTF. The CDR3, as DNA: TGTGCCAGCACCTCCCAAGGTGGGGCTAACTATGGCTACACCTTC.

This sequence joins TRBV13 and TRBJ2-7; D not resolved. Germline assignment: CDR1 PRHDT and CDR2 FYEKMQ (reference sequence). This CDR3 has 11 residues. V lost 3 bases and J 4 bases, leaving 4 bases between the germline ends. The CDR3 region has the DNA TGTGCCAGCAGCTTGGGATACGAGCAGTACTTC. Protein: CASSLGYEQYF.

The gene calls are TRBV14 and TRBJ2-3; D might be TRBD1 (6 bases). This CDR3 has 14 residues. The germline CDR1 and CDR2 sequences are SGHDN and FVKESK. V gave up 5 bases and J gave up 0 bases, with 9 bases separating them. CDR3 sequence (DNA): TGTGCCAGCAGCAGGGACACCAGCACAGATACGCAGTATTTT. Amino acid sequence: CASSRDTSTDTQYF.

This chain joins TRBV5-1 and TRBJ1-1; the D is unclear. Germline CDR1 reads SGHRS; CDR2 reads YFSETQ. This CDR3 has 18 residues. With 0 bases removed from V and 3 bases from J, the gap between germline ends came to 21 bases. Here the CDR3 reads CASSLGLGGNRRDTEAFF. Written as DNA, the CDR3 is TGCGCCAGCAGCTTGGGACTCGGTGGGAATCGTCGTGACACTGAAGCTTTCTTT.

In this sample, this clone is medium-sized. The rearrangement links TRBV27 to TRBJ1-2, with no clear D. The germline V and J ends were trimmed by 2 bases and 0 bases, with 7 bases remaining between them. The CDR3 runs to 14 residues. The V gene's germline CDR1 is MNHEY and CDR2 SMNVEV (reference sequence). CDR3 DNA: TGTGCCAGCAGTTTAGGTCCAGCTAACTATGGCTACACCTTC. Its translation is CASSLGPANYGYTF.

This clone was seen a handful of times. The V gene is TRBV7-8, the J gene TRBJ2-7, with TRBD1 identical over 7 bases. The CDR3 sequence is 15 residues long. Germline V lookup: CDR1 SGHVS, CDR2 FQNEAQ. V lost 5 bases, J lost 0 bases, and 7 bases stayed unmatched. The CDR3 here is CASSVHRGPSYEQYF. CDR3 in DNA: TGTGCCAGCAGCGTCCATAGGGGGCCCTCCTACGAGCAGTACTTC.

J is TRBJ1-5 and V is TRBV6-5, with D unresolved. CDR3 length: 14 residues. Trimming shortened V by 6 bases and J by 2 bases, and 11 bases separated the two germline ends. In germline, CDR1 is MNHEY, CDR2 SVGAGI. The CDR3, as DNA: TGTGCCAGCAGCCGCAGAGTTGGCAATCAGCCCCAGCATTTT. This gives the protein CASSRRVGNQPQHF.

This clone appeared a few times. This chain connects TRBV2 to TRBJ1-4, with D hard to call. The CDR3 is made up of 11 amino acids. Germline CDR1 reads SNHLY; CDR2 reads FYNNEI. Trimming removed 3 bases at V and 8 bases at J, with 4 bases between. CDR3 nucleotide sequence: TGTGCCAGCAGTGATGGGGAAAAACTGTTTTTT. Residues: CASSDGEKLFF.

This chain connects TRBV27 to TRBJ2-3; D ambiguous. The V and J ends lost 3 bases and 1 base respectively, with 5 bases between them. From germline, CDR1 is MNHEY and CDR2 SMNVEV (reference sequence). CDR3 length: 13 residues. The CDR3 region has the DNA TGTGCCAGCAGTTTGCAGCGCACAGATACGCAGTATTTT. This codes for CASSLQRTDTQYF.

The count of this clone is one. This chain's CDR3 is CASSQGLANYGYTF. The CDR3 region has the DNA TGCGCCAGCAGCCAAGGCCTGGCTAACTATGGCTACACCTTC. The chain carries TRBV4-1 and TRBJ1-2; no reliable D call. The length of the CDR3 is 14 residues. V lost 1 base to trimming and J lost 0 bases, with 6 bases between them. CDR1 and CDR2 (germline): MGHRA, YSYEKL.

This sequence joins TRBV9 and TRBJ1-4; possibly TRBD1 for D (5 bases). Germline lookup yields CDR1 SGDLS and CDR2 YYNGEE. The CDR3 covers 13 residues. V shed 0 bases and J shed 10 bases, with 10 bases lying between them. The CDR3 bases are TGTGCCAGCAGCGTAGAAGACACAGGAAAACTGTTTTTT. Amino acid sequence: CASSVEDTGKLFF.

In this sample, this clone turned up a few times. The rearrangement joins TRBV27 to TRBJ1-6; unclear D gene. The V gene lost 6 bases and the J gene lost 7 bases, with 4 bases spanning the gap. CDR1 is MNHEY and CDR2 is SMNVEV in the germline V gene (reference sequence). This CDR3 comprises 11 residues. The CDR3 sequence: CASSHNSPLHF. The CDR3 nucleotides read TGTGCCAGCAGCCACAATTCACCCCTCCACTTT.